This entry lists 13 T cell receptor beta chains sequenced from one sample in a study of cytomegalovirus exposure and HLA in healthy donors. The primer mix had 60 Vbeta and 13 Jbeta primers. Clones were read by immunoSEQ multiplex PCR, and TCRdb kept only the in-frame ones, dropping some. The sample includes roughly 130,000 clones, about 76% seen only once; the top ten take 0.6% to 0.7%. Sequenced: PBMCs. These receptors were obtained from a young man in good health and CMV-seronegative.

The CDR3 DNA sequence: TGTGCCAGCAGCTCTTTGGGGGGTTCCAAAAACATTCAGTACTTC. Amino acid sequence: CASSSLGGSKNIQYF. The chain joins TRBV7-9 to TRBJ2-4; D perhaps matches TRBD2 (6 bases). The germline V gene encodes CDR1 SEHNR and CDR2 FQNEAQ (reference sequence). Trimming shortened V by 4 bases and J by 2 bases, and 12 bases separated the two germline ends. The length of the CDR3 is 15 residues.

The CDR3 bases are TGTGCCAGCAGTTACTCGTCGGCGGGGGCGGTCGAGCAGTACTTC. Its translation: CASSYSSAGAVEQYF. The chain employs TRBV6-5 and TRBJ2-7; possible D gene TRBD2, 7 bases. Germline-derived CDR1 and CDR2 are MNHEY and SVGAGI. Trimming shortened V by 0 bases and J by 6 bases, and 15 bases separated the two germline ends. This CDR3 is built from 15 residues.

This sequence joins TRBV7-2 and TRBJ1-2; D is undetermined. Trimming removed 5 bases from V and 2 bases from J, with 21 bases in between. Germline CDR1 is SGHTA and CDR2 is FQGNSA. The CDR3 sequence is 17 residues long. The CDR3 DNA reads TGTGCCAGCAGCCAACCTACCTCGGTGAGAATAAACTATGGCTACACCTTC. Amino acids: CASSQPTSVRINYGYTF.

This rearrangement joins TRBV10-3 to TRBJ2-5; D is undetermined. Trimming shortened V by 0 bases and J by 5 bases, and 7 bases separated the two germline ends. The CDR3 extends over 13 amino acids. Germline assignment: CDR1 ENHRY and CDR2 SYGVKD. This CDR3 is CAISESSGETQYF. The CDR3 DNA reads as TGTGCCATCAGTGAGTCCTCCGGGGAGACCCAGTACTTC.

The gene calls are TRBV10-3 and TRBJ1-1, with D possibly being TRBD1 (6 bases). The CDR3 spans 15 residues. V was cut by 5 bases and J by 2 bases, with 15 bases left in between. Germline loops: CDR1 ENHRY, CDR2 SYGVKD. The CDR3 DNA reads as TGTGCCATCAGTAGGAACAGGGAGCGAAACACTGAAGCTTTCTTT. Its translation is CAISRNRERNTEAFF.

The chain has TRBV7-9 and TRBJ2-5; 10 nucleotides match TRBD1. The germline V gene encodes CDR1 SEHNR and CDR2 FQNEAQ (reference sequence). With V trimmed by 5 bases and J by 9 bases, 12 bases remained unmatched. The CDR3 has 15 amino acids. The CDR3 bases are TGTGCCAGCAGCCGGGACAGGGGCGGCCCCAGGGCCCAGTACTTC. Protein sequence: CASSRDRGGPRAQYF.

This chain joins TRBV6-1 and TRBJ1-2, with 12 bases aligning to TRBD1. The germline gives CDR1 MNHNS, CDR2 SASEGT. The V and J ends lost 7 bases and 7 bases, in that order; junction bases with no gene match: 10. This CDR3 has 15 amino acids. CDR3: CASTRDRGRMSGYTF. The CDR3 region has the DNA TGTGCCAGCACCAGGGACAGGGGGCGGATGAGTGGCTACACCTTC.

The chain couples TRBV18 to TRBJ1-1, with D perhaps matching TRBD1 (5 bases). This CDR3 has 13 residues. Germline V gene data show CDR1 as KGHSH and CDR2 as LQKENI. Trimming stripped 6 bases from V and 6 bases from J, with 14 bases between. CDR3 sequence reads: CASSPGSGAEAFF. The DNA of the CDR3 is TGTGCCAGCTCTCCAGGGTCAGGCGCTGAAGCTTTCTTT.

This chain uses TRBV5-1 with TRBJ1-1; TRBD1 matches 8 bases. V trimming: 3 bases; J trimming: 1 base; junction bases outside the gene matches: 2. This CDR3 spans 14 amino acids. CDR1 SGHRS and CDR2 YFSETQ come from the germline V gene. In nucleotides, the CDR3 is TGCGCCAGCAGCTCGACAGGGGCGAACACTGAAGCTTTCTTT. Its protein product is CASSSTGANTEAFF.

This chain connects TRBV9 to TRBJ1-1; the D is unclear. Germline V gives CDR1 SGDLS, CDR2 YYNGEE. The CDR3 extends over 17 amino acids. V lost 1 base, J lost 1 base, and 17 bases lay in between. The CDR3 DNA reads TGTGCCAGCAGCGTATATCCCGTGGAGGTGTGGAACACTGAAGCTTTCTTT. It codes for CASSVYPVEVWNTEAFF.

The chain uses TRBV27 and TRBJ2-1; TRBD2 agrees at 8 bases. Unmatched junction bases numbered 4, after V lost 2 bases and J lost 4 bases. The CDR3 has 15 residues. The germline CDR1 and CDR2 sequences are MNHEY and SMNVEV (reference sequence). The CDR3 here is CASSLISGTYNEQFF. DNA of the CDR3: TGTGCCAGCAGTTTAATTAGCGGGACGTACAATGAGCAGTTCTTC.

The V call is TRBV2, the J call TRBJ1-1; D perhaps matches TRBD1 (6 bases). This CDR3 comprises 15 residues. Germline V gene data show CDR1 as SNHLY and CDR2 as FYNNEI. Trimming shortened V by 6 bases and J by 4 bases, and 18 bases separated the two germline ends. CDR3 bases: TGTGCCAGCAGGTCCCGGGGGGGGGCGGGCACTGAAGCTTTCTTT. Translation gives CASRSRGGAGTEAFF.

The chain carries TRBV28 and TRBJ1-5, with D perhaps TRBD1 (6 bases). V was cut by 6 bases and J by 1 base, with 28 bases left in between. CDR1 is MDHEN, CDR2 SYDVKM, per germline. The CDR3 has 20 amino acids. The CDR3 loop is CASSLLFGGGGRGSNQPQHF. CDR3 nucleotides: TGTGCCAGCAGCCTGCTCTTTGGGGGGGGCGGGAGGGGCAGCAATCAGCCCCAGCATTTT.